This T cell receptor beta chain is drawn from a study of blood T cell repertoires in COVID-19. Study-level information: There were acute and convalescent COVID-19 samples, and they came from the United States, Italy and Spain.

The data were produced by immunoSEQ multiplex PCR, yet TCRdb's version contains in-frame clones alone and is incomplete. The table lists about 180,000 clones, less than 90% of them singletons, with 6% to 7.5% in the top ten. Symptom resolution, clearance, or two negative PCRs marked the recovered donors of Cohort 3. This CDR3 has 12 amino acids. Germline loops: CDR1 SGHTA, CDR2 FQGNSA. The V and J ends lost 3 bases and 6 bases respectively, with 9 bases between them. The source material was PBMCs or T cells enriched from blood (not recorded which). This receptor was taken from a woman between 50 and 59 years old who had recovered from COVID-19. The chain has TRBV7-2 and TRBJ2-7; no firm D call. CDR3: CASSFASGEQYF. The CDR3 DNA sequence: TGTGCCAGCAGCTTCGCTAGTGGCGAGCAGTACTTC.